These 11 T cell receptor beta chains were sequenced from one sample in a study of shared clonotypes between healthy human individuals (dated by TCRdb to the early 2020s). The library was prepared using the immunoSEQ multiplex PCR assay. The clones in this table, taken by TCRdb from immuneACCESS, are in-frame only. Not every clone is retained; where verified, under half of the shortfall comes from an unresolved V gene, and the cause of the rest is unknown. This sample is represented by a few million clones; 85% to 95% of them were singletons. The ten most abundant clones make up under 0.45% of the sample. Sequencing used naive CD4+ T cells from PBMCs. The cell subset or site label, as the study defines it: CD45RA+ positively selected. The receptors derive from a man between 18 and 29 years old in good health. Some clones in this sample may be carry-over from other donors' samples.

The J gene is TRBJ2-1, the V gene TRBV28; 7 nucleotides line up with TRBD1. The CDR3 has 15 amino acids. Germline CDR1 MDHEN, CDR2 SYDVKM. The V and J ends lost 8 bases and 0 bases, in that order; junction bases with no gene match: 7. The CDR3 reads CASSGQLSSYNEQFF. DNA of the CDR3: TGTGCCAGCTCGGGACAGCTGAGCTCCTACAATGAGCAGTTCTTC. The entire variable domain, with the rest obtained from reference TRBV28 and TRBJ2-1, is as follows: DVKVTQSSRYLVKRTGEKVFLECVQDMDHENMFWYRQDPGLGLRLIYFSYDVKMKEKGDIPEGYSVSREKKERFSLILESASTNQTSMYLCASSGQLSSYNEQFFGPGTRLTVL.

J is TRBJ1-1 and V is TRBV9; D uncertain. V lost 0 bases and J lost 0, with 9 bases in between. There are 15 residues in the CDR3. Germline loops: CDR1 SGDLS, CDR2 YYNGEE. Here the CDR3 DNA reads TGTGCCAGCAGCGTAGCTCAGACTATGAACACTGAAGCTTTCTTT. Translated, it gives CASSVAQTMNTEAFF.

The rearrangement links TRBV7-8 to TRBJ2-7; D is possibly TRBD2 (6 bases). The CDR3 has 17 amino acids. In germline, CDR1 is SGHVS, CDR2 FQNEAQ. V was clipped by 3 bases and J by 6 bases, with 24 bases between them. CDR3 in amino acids: CASSLGGSSERIGEQYF. DNA of the CDR3: TGTGCCAGCAGCTTGGGGGGTTCTAGCGAGAGGATTGGCGAGCAGTACTTC.

The chain has TRBV2 and TRBJ1-1; D unclear. CDR1 and CDR2 (germline): SNHLY, FYNNEI. The V gene lost 8 bases and the J gene lost 5 bases, with 15 bases spanning the gap. CDR3 size: 13 residues. CDR3 sequence: CASRLEARTEAFF. The CDR3, as DNA: TGTGCCAGCCGTCTGGAGGCGCGGACTGAAGCTTTCTTT.

This clone was found once. The rearrangement joins TRBV18 to TRBJ1-1, with D possibly matching TRBD1 (5 bases). The V and J ends lost 0 bases and 1 base respectively, with 9 bases between them. In germline, CDR1 is KGHSH, CDR2 LQKENI. CDR3 length: 15 amino acids. CDR3: CASSPPGVRNTEAFF. In DNA form, the CDR3 reads TGTGCCAGCTCACCACCGGGGGTGAGGAACACTGAAGCTTTCTTT.

The chain combines TRBV27 with TRBJ2-5; D might be TRBD1 (6 bases). CDR1 and CDR2 (germline): MNHEY, SMNVEV (reference sequence). V lost 7 bases and J 1 base, leaving 10 bases between the germline ends. The CDR3 spans 13 residues. The chain's CDR3 is CASKQGRQETQYF. CDR3 coding DNA: TGTGCCAGCAAACAGGGACGCCAAGAGACCCAGTACTTC.

The chain is built from TRBV7-2 and TRBJ2-1; weak D call: TRBD2 (5 bases). The ends were cut back, 11 bases at V and 7 bases at J, with 18 bases in the middle. Germline-derived CDR1 and CDR2 are SGHTA and FQGNSA. There are 13 residues in the CDR3. For the CDR3, the DNA is TGTGCCTCCCGACGGCTAGCTAGTAATGAGCAGTTCTTC. Translation: CASRRLASNEQFF.

Only a few counts were recorded for this clone. Different DNA sequences within this sample yield the same CDR3. The V call is TRBV7-2, the J call TRBJ1-5; the D is unclear. V was trimmed by 1 base and J by 5 bases, leaving 6 bases between them. CDR3 length: 13 amino acids. Looked up from germline, CDR1 is SGHTA and CDR2 is FQGNSA. The CDR3 is CASSLDRDQPQHF. Here the CDR3 DNA reads TGTGCCAGCAGCTTAGATAGGGATCAGCCCCAGCATTTT.

A note on this clone: At one boundary the junction diverges from the germline segment, which might be a read error. The J gene is TRBJ2-2, the V gene TRBV4-2; weak D call: TRBD2 (7 bases). The CDR3 has 16 amino acids. CDR1 and CDR2 (germline): LGHNA, YNFKEQ. The CDR3 region is CASTQSGGAYTGELFF. For the CDR3, the DNA is TGTGCCAGCACCCAAAGTGGGGGGGCGTACACCGGGGAGCTGTTTTTT.

There are a few counts of this clone. The J gene is TRBJ1-1, the V gene TRBV7-9, with D possibly TRBD1 on 5 matching bases. V dropped 5 bases and J dropped 1 base, with 11 bases sitting between them. CDR3 length: 14 residues. The germline CDR1 and CDR2 sequences are SEHNR and FQNEAQ (reference sequence). CDR3 nucleotide sequence: TGTGCCAGCAGCCAGGGCCCAGCGAACACTGAAGCTTTCTTT. Translated, it gives CASSQGPANTEAFF.

This clone was observed a single time. The chain combines TRBV7-2 with TRBJ1-3; D gene unclear. This CDR3 spans 19 amino acids. Germline values: CDR1 SGHTA, CDR2 FQGNSA. Trimming cost V 5 bases and J 0 bases, with 23 bases left between them. The CDR3 DNA reads TGTGCCAGCAGCCCCGGAGGCGGCGGTCGTGCCCGCTCTGGAAACACCATATATTTT. It translates to CASSPGGGGRARSGNTIYF.